This T cell receptor beta chain was identified in a study of identical twins. Study results and limitations: In drawing conclusions, the study used cross-sectional statistical analysis and did not follow the same donors. Fewer insertions were carried by abundant cord blood beta clonotypes, but none was seen in memory repertoires. Among beta out-of-frame sequences, excess sharing between twins appeared weaker. Alpha sequences that were out-of-frame and twin-shared showed an excess of low generation probability.

Each CDR3 protein gets one entry after TCRdb re-called the 5' RACE reads with MiXCR. The profile shows some 600,000 distinct CDR3 sequences, roughly 7.1% of them singletons. This clonotype has a handful of counts. The target antigen is unknown. The sample also formed part of further work on yellow fever vaccine responses in identical twins.

Sequencing was carried out using PBMCs. The clonotype originates from a woman under 30 in good health.

The chain's CDR3 is CASSWRGSSYNEQFF. CDR3 DNA: TGCGCCAGCAGCTGGCGGGGGAGCTCCTACAATGAGCAGTTCTTC. The V gene is TRBV4-1, the J gene TRBJ2-1; 7 nucleotides match TRBD2. Trimming took 5 bases from V and 0 from J; bases not matched to a gene: 4. The CDR3 has 15 residues. CDR1 MGHRA and CDR2 YSYEKL come from the germline V gene.